The TCR beta chain under discussion was sequenced for a study of OX40 agonist ivuxolimab in advanced cancers. Turning to the study itself: Checkpoint inhibitors had been given previously to under 50% of patients. Overall study findings and caveats: Partial responders at 0.1-3.0 mg/kg had among the lowest clonal expansion.

To note about this clone: What it binds is not known.

Here immunoSEQ multiplex PCR was the method, and the copy in TCRdb shows in-frame clones only, minus some. The table records about 77,000 clones, 94% of them present only once. Trimming cost V 11 bases and J 4 bases; bases outside gene matches: 16. The germline V gene has CDR1 PRHDT and CDR2 FYEKMQ (reference sequence). The CDR3 totals 16 residues. The material was CD4+ or CD8+ T cells sorted from blood, obtained in a trial of the OX40 agonist ivuxolimab. This TCR came from an adult with an advanced solid tumor such as melanoma, head and neck, liver or kidney cancer. This rearrangement joins TRBV13 to TRBJ2-3, with TRBD2 identical over 9 bases. This CDR3 is CASPPPTRGGADTQYF. The CDR3 DNA reads TGTGCCTCGCCGCCGCCCACCCGCGGGGGGGCAGATACGCAGTATTTT.